The sequence of this T cell receptor beta chain was determined in a study of Graves' ophthalmopathy and Graves' hyperthyroidism. Study overall: Peripheral blood was gathered at first diagnosis, ahead of any treatment whatsoever. Study results and limitations: Blood also harbored most expanded thyroid clonotypes above 0.001 frequency.

Moderately to severely active ophthalmopathy under 3 months, CAS at least 3, NOSPECS at least 4. The CDR3 runs to 16 residues. The germline V gene encodes CDR1 SNHLY and CDR2 FYNNEI. RNA transcripts provided the template for amplifying TCR beta CDR3 regions. Investigators did first-round RT-PCR with HTBI primers, then second-round multiplex PCR. MiXCR, applied by TCRdb to the multiplex PCR reads, yields one record per CDR3 protein. The repertoire holds hundreds of thousands of distinct CDR3 sequences, with roughly 40% as singletons. As concerns this clonotype: Its matching antigen is unknown. The junction differs from germline at one of its ends, possibly a read error.

Material: peripheral blood. This clonotype was sampled from an adult man with Graves' ophthalmopathy. The V and J genes are TRBV2 and TRBJ2-5, with 12 bases aligning to TRBD2. The CDR3 DNA reads as TGTGCCAGCAGTTTAGCTAGCGGGGGGGGTGCGCGGACCCAGGACTTC. Protein: CASSLASGGGARTQDF.